Below, 28 T cell receptor beta chains from the same sample are listed, as sequenced in a study of T cell responses to AZD1222 COVID-19 vaccine. Method: immunoSEQ multiplex PCR; TCRdb's copy keeps in-frame clones and lacks some. The sample shows 57,000 or so clones, 65% to 80% of them seen only once. The sequences come from peripheral blood, collected 28 days after the second AZD1222 dose. These receptors all stem from an adult who received the AZD1222 COVID-19 vaccine.

Of note for this clone: Other DNA sequences in the same sample also yield this CDR3. The genes are TRBV7-9 and TRBJ1-4; the match to TRBD1 covers 9 bases. The CDR3 totals 16 residues. Trimming cost V 5 bases and J 0 bases; bases outside gene matches: 4. Germline V gene lookup returns CDR1 SEHNR and CDR2 FQNEAQ (reference sequence). The CDR3 spells CASSLGQGATNEKLFF. Written as DNA, the CDR3 is TGTGCCAGCAGCCTGGGACAGGGCGCAACTAATGAAAAACTGTTTTTT.

The chain combines TRBV4-2 with TRBJ2-5; tentative D call: TRBD2 (5 bases). Germline-derived CDR1 and CDR2 are LGHNA and YNFKEQ. The CDR3 is 15 amino acids. Trimming removed 1 base at V and 4 bases at J, with 13 bases between. In DNA form, the CDR3 reads TGTGCCAGCAGCCAAGGTCTAGCAGGTTCAGAGACCCAGTACTTC. The encoded protein is CASSQGLAGSETQYF.

The chain has TRBV28 and TRBJ2-3, with D possibly TRBD2 on 6 matching bases. V gave up 4 bases and J gave up 6 bases, with 20 bases separating them. The CDR3 sequence is 16 residues long. Germline V gene lookup returns CDR1 MDHEN and CDR2 SYDVKM. The CDR3 is CASSSPGLAAPDTQYF. The DNA for the CDR3 is TGTGCCAGCAGTTCCCCGGGACTCGCGGCCCCCGATACGCAGTATTTT.

Points on this clone: The junction shows a germline mismatch at one end, possibly a read error. The gene calls are TRBV19 and TRBJ1-2; 8 bases line up with TRBD1. The CDR3 has 13 amino acids. Germline CDR1 is LNHDA and CDR2 is SQIVND (reference sequence). CDR3: CASSIDDAGDRFF. The CDR3 DNA is TGTGCCAGTAGTATAGATGATGCTGGGGACAGGTTCTTC.

The V call is TRBV15, the J call TRBJ1-2; D gene uncertain. This CDR3 is built from 12 residues. The V gene lost 3 bases and the J gene lost 9 bases, with 11 bases spanning the gap. Germline lookup yields CDR1 LNHNV and CDR2 YYDKDF (reference sequence). CDR3 loop: CATSRTTMSYTF. The CDR3 DNA sequence: TGTGCCACCAGCAGGACCACTATGAGCTACACCTTC.

The V gene is TRBV19, the J gene TRBJ2-3; TRBD2 matches at 10 bases. This CDR3 spans 15 amino acids. Trimming removed 8 bases from V and 6 bases from J; junction bases left unmatched: 11. Germline CDR1 LNHDA, CDR2 SQIVND (reference sequence). Here the CDR3 reads CASRPPTSGDDTQYF. The CDR3 region has the DNA TGTGCCAGTCGCCCCCCCACTAGCGGGGATGATACGCAGTATTTT.

Details on this clone: The sample carries other DNA sequences with the same CDR3. This chain connects TRBV5-1 to TRBJ2-3, with TRBD2 matching 9 bases. CDR1 and CDR2 from the germline V gene are SGHRS and YFSETQ. This CDR3 is built from 15 residues. With V trimmed by 0 bases and J by 1 base, 0 bases remained unmatched. The CDR3 bases are TGCGCCAGCAGCTTGGCTAGCGGGGGCACAGATACGCAGTATTTT. It translates to CASSLASGGTDTQYF.

The chain joins TRBV3-1 (or the pseudogene TRBV3-2) to TRBJ1-4, with D hard to call. V was shortened by 3 bases and J by 7 bases, with 9 bases between the two germline ends. Germline V gives CDR1 LGHDT, CDR2 YNNKEL (reference sequence). This CDR3 has 13 amino acids. CDR3 sequence (DNA): TGTGCCAGCAGCCACTCGGTTAGTGAAAAACTGTTTTTT. It translates to CASSHSVSEKLFF.

The chain recombines TRBV6-4 with TRBJ1-6; the match to TRBD1 covers 9 bases. This CDR3 comprises 15 residues. Germline V gene sequence: CDR1 MRHNA, CDR2 SNTAGT. Losses at the gene ends were 5 bases for V and 8 bases for J; bases not matched to a gene: 7. CDR3 coding DNA: TGTGCCAGCAGTCCCGTACAGGGGGCGGATTCACCCCTCCACTTT. Protein sequence: CASSPVQGADSPLHF.

The V gene is TRBV2, the J gene TRBJ2-7; weak D call: TRBD2 (6 bases). V shed 6 bases and J shed 6 bases, with 15 bases lying between them. The CDR3 sequence is 13 residues long. The germline CDR1 and CDR2 sequences are SNHLY and FYNNEI. The CDR3 protein is CASRASGRSEQYF. The DNA of the CDR3 is TGTGCCAGCAGGGCCAGTGGGAGGAGCGAGCAGTACTTC.

The V gene is TRBV19, the J gene TRBJ2-7; 8 nucleotides agree with TRBD1. Losses at the gene ends were 8 bases for V and 2 bases for J; bases not matched to a gene: 8. This CDR3 is 14 amino acids long. Germline CDR1 and CDR2: LNHDA and SQIVND (reference sequence). The CDR3, as DNA: TGTGCCAGTGTTGACAGGGGCAATACCTACGAGCAGTACTTC. Its translation is CASVDRGNTYEQYF.

This clone came up a few times. This chain joins TRBV5-8 and TRBJ1-5; D is unclear. Per germline, CDR1 SGHTS and CDR2 YDEGEE. The CDR3 is made up of 13 amino acids. V dropped 0 bases and J dropped 5 bases, with 6 bases sitting between them. CDR3 coding DNA: TGTGCCAGCAGCTTGGCCCTCGATCAGCCCCAGCATTTT. It yields the protein CASSLALDQPQHF. Full variable domain (rest looked up from reference TRBV5-8 and TRBJ1-5): EAGVTQSPTHLIKTRGQQATLRCSPISGHTSVYWYQQALGLGLQFLLWYDEGEERNRGNFPPRFSGRQFPNYSSELNVNALELEDSALYLCASSLALDQPQHFGDGTRLSIL.

The V and J genes are TRBV27 and TRBJ2-1; 7 bases line up with TRBD2. The V gene's germline CDR1 is MNHEY and CDR2 SMNVEV (reference sequence). Trimming removed 3 bases from V and 12 bases from J; junction bases left unmatched: 14. This CDR3 comprises 15 residues. The CDR3, as DNA: TGTGCCAGCAGTTTTAGAGCGGGGATCTTGGGGGGGCAGTTCTTC. The encoded protein is CASSFRAGILGGQFF.

This sequence joins TRBV30 and TRBJ1-5; TRBD1 might be the D (6 bases). Per the germline V gene, CDR1 is GTSNPN and CDR2 is SVGIG (reference sequence). This CDR3 region has 13 residues. V lost 1 base and J 7 bases, leaving 11 bases between the germline ends. In nucleotides, the CDR3 is TGTGCCTGGAGTGGAGGGGGGAAACAGCCCCAGCATTTT. Its protein product is CAWSGGGKQPQHF. The entire variable domain, with the rest obtained from reference TRBV30 and TRBJ1-5, is as follows: SQTIHQWPATLVQPVGSPLSLECTVEGTSNPNLYWYRQAAGRGLQLLFYSVGIGQISSEVPQNLSASRPQDRQFILSSKKLLLSDSGFYLCAWSGGGKQPQHFGDGTRLSIL.

This chain links TRBV6-1 with TRBJ1-2; D gene uncertain. CDR1 is MNHNS, CDR2 SASEGT, per germline. V was pared by 2 bases and J by 8 bases, with 9 bases between. This CDR3 has 12 residues. The CDR3 DNA reads TGTGCCAGCAGTGAACGAGGAGGAGGCTACACCTTC. It translates to CASSERGGGYTF.

This clone was picked up one time. The chain recombines TRBV20-1 with TRBJ2-7, with D perhaps matching TRBD2 (5 bases). V lost 6 bases and J lost 5, with 11 bases in between. Germline V gene data show CDR1 as DFQATT and CDR2 as SNEGSKA (reference sequence). The CDR3 has 11 amino acids. The CDR3 region is CSARRADEQYF. Here the CDR3 DNA reads TGCAGTGCAAGGCGAGCGGACGAGCAGTACTTC.

This clone has more than one count but fewer than ten. This chain joins TRBV7-9 and TRBJ1-6, with TRBD1 matching over 8 bases. V shed 2 bases and J 9 bases; nucleotides not matched to a gene: 0. The CDR3 spans 13 residues. From germline, CDR1 is SEHNR and CDR2 FQNEAQ (reference sequence). The CDR3 loop reads CASSLTGGSPLHF. The DNA for the CDR3 is TGTGCCAGCAGCTTAACAGGGGGTTCACCCCTCCACTTT.

The genes are TRBV6-1 and TRBJ1-5; D possibly corresponds to TRBD1 (6 bases). From germline, CDR1 is MNHNS and CDR2 SASEGT. Trimming removed 0 bases from V and 9 bases from J, with 18 bases in between. CDR3 length equals 16 residues. As DNA, the CDR3 is TGTGCCAGCAGTGAAGCCTGGGGGGGCCCTGGAGGGCCCCAGCATTTT. This codes for CASSEAWGGPGGPQHF.

The chain is built from TRBV7-6 and TRBJ2-1, with D possibly matching TRBD2 (6 bases). Trimming stripped 2 bases from V and 3 bases from J, with 20 bases between. The CDR3 extends over 18 amino acids. Germline-derived CDR1 and CDR2 are SGHVS and FNYEAQ. The CDR3 DNA follows: TGTGCCAGCAGCTTAATCCCACCGGGGCGGGATGTCTACAATGAGCAGTTCTTC. Its translation is CASSLIPPGRDVYNEQFF. The full variable domain, rest sourced from reference TRBV7-6 and TRBJ2-1, is GAGVSQSPRYKVTKRGQDVALRCDPISGHVSLYWYRQALGQGPEFLTYFNYEAQQDKSGLPNDRFSAERPEGSISTLTIQRTEQRDSAMYRCASSLIPPGRDVYNEQFFGPGTRLTVL.

V and J are TRBV15 and TRBJ2-3, with 9 bases lining up with TRBD2. Germline CDR1 and CDR2: LNHNV and YYDKDF (reference sequence). The length of the CDR3 is 20 residues. V lost 0 bases to trimming and J lost 2 bases; unmatched junction nucleotides: 15. CDR3 sequence reads: CATSRDWGRVAGDLTDTQYF. CDR3 bases: TGTGCCACCAGCAGAGATTGGGGTAGGGTAGCGGGGGACCTCACAGATACGCAGTATTTT. The entire variable domain, with the rest obtained from reference TRBV15 and TRBJ2-3, is as follows: DAMVIQNPRYQVTQFGKPVTLSCSQTLNHNVMYWYQQKSSQAPKLLFHYYDKDFNNEADTPDNFQSRRPNTSFCFLDIRSPGLGDTAMYLCATSRDWGRVAGDLTDTQYFGPGTRLTVL.

J is TRBJ1-2 and V is TRBV4-2, with D unresolved. Trimming left V 0 bases short and J 4 bases short, with 9 bases between. The CDR3 runs to 14 residues. Germline CDR1 LGHNA, CDR2 YNFKEQ. The CDR3 region has the DNA TGTGCCAGCAGCCAAGAGCCTTACCTCTATGGCTACACCTTC. This codes for CASSQEPYLYGYTF.

This chain connects TRBV4-2 to TRBJ1-2; perhaps TRBD1 as D (5 bases). V lost 0 bases and J 6 bases, leaving 11 bases between the germline ends. CDR1 and CDR2 from the germline V gene are LGHNA and YNFKEQ. The CDR3 has 14 residues. The DNA of the CDR3 is TGTGCCAGCAGCCAAGATATCGGAGGGGATGGCTACACCTTC. This translates into CASSQDIGGDGYTF.

The V call is TRBV19, the J call TRBJ2-2; TRBD1 might be the D (5 bases). The CDR3 length is 14 residues. Per germline, CDR1 LNHDA and CDR2 SQIVND (reference sequence). V gave up 10 bases and J gave up 2 bases, with 14 bases separating them. Here the CDR3 DNA reads TGTGCCACTGCCGACAGACCTAACACCGGGGAGCTGTTTTTT. Amino acid sequence: CATADRPNTGELFF.

The rearrangement uses TRBV6-5 and TRBJ1-5; TRBD1 agrees at 9 bases. The CDR3 loop spans 16 amino acids. Germline V gene data show CDR1 as MNHEY and CDR2 as SVGAGI. The V gene end was trimmed by 4 bases and the J gene end by 5 bases; junction bases not matched to a gene: 9. Here the CDR3 reads CASSSTAGTGYQPQHF. The CDR3 nucleotides read TGTGCCAGCAGTTCCACCGCCGGGACAGGGTATCAGCCCCAGCATTTT.

The J gene is TRBJ1-6, the V gene TRBV19; D unresolved. Deletions cut 5 bases from V and 7 bases from J, with 12 bases between. This CDR3 is 14 amino acids long. The germline CDR1 and CDR2 sequences are LNHDA and SQIVND (reference sequence). As DNA, the CDR3 is TGTGCCAGTAGTCCCGGGCGCAAAAATTCACCCCTCCACTTT. Translated: CASSPGRKNSPLHF.

The chain combines TRBV7-9 with TRBJ1-4, with a tentative D call TRBD1 (6 bases). Per germline, CDR1 SEHNR and CDR2 FQNEAQ (reference sequence). Trimming shortened V by 1 base and J by 6 bases, and 12 bases separated the two germline ends. This CDR3 is 15 amino acids long. The CDR3 nucleotides read TGTGCCAGCAGCTTAGGACAGGTCGAAGATGAAAAACTGTTTTTT. It encodes CASSLGQVEDEKLFF.

There are a few counts of this clone. V is TRBV3-1 (or the pseudogene TRBV3-2) and J is TRBJ1-3, with D possibly matching TRBD1 (6 bases). The CDR3 runs 15 residues. CDR1 and CDR2 (germline): LGHDT, YNNKEL (reference sequence). Trimming cost V 6 bases and J 4 bases, with 16 bases left between them. CDR3 nucleotide sequence: TGTGCCAGCAGACCGGGACACCATAGAGGAAACACCATATATTTT. Translating gives CASRPGHHRGNTIYF.

The genes are TRBV6-5 and TRBJ1-5; D is unclear. Trimming pared 6 bases from V and 8 bases from J, leaving 17 bases between. The CDR3 consists of 14 residues. Germline V gives CDR1 MNHEY, CDR2 SVGAGI. The CDR3 loop reads CASSPEVMREPQHF. DNA for the CDR3: TGTGCCAGCAGCCCCGAAGTCATGAGGGAGCCCCAGCATTTT.